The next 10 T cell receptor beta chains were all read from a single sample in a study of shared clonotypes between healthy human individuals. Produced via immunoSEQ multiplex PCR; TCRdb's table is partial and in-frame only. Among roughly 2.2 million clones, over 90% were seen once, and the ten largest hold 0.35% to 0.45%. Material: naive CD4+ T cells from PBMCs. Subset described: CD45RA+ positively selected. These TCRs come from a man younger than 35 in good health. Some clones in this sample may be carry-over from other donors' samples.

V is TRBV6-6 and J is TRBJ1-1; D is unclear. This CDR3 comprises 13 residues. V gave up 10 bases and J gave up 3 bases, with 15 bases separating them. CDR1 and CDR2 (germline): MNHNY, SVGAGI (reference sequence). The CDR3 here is CATRWVRDTEAFF. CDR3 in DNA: TGTGCCACCAGGTGGGTTCGGGACACTGAAGCTTTCTTT.

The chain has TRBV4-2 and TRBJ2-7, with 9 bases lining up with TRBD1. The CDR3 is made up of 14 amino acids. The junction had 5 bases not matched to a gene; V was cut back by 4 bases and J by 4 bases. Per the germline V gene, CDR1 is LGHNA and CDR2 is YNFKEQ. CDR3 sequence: CASSPGQGGYEQYF. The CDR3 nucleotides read TGTGCCAGCAGCCCGGGACAGGGCGGGTACGAGCAGTACTTC.

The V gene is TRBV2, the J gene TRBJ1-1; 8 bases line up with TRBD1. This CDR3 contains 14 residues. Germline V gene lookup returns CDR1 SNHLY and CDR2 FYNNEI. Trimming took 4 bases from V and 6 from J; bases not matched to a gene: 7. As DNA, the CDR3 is TGTGCCAGCAGTGGGACAGGGACGAGGGCTGAAGCTTTCTTT. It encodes CASSGTGTRAEAFF.

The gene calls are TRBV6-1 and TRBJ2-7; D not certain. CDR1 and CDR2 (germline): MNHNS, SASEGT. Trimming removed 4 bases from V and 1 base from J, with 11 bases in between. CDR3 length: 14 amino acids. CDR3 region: CASSVGPTSYEQYF. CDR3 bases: TGTGCCAGCAGTGTGGGTCCTACTTCCTACGAGCAGTACTTC.

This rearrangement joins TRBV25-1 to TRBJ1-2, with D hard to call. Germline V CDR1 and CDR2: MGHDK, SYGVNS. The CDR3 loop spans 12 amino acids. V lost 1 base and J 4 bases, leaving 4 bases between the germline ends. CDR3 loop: CASSESSYGYTF. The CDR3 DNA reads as TGTGCCAGCAGTGAATCGAGCTATGGCTACACCTTC.

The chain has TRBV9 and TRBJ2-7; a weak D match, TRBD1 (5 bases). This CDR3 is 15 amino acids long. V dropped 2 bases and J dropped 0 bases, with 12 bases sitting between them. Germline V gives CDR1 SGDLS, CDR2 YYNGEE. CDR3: CASSVEPGFSYEQYF. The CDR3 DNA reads TGTGCCAGCAGCGTGGAGCCAGGGTTCTCCTACGAGCAGTACTTC.

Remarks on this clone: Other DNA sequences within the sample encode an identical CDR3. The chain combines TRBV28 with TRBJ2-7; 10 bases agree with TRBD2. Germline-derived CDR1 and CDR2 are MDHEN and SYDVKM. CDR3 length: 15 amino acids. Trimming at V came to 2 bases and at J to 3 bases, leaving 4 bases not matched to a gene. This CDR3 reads CASSLVSSGSYEQYF. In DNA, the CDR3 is TGTGCCAGCAGTTTAGTGTCTAGCGGGAGCTACGAGCAGTACTTC.

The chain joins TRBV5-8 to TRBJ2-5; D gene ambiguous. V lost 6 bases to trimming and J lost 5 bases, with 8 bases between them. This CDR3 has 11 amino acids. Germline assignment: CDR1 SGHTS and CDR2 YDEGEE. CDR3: CASTAEETQYF. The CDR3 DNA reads TGTGCCAGCACCGCCGAGGAGACCCAGTACTTC.

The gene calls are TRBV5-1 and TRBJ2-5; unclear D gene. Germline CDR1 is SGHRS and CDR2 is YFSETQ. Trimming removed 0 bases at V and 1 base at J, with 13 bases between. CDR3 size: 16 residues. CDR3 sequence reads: CASSLGAIASQETQYF. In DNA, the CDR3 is TGCGCCAGCAGCTTGGGTGCAATCGCGTCCCAAGAGACCCAGTACTTC.

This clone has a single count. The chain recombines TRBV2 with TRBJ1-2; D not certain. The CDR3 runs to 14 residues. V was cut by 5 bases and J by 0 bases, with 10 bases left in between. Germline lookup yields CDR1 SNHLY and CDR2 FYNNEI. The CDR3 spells CASSKVPSNYGYTF. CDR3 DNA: TGTGCCAGCAGTAAGGTCCCGTCTAACTATGGCTACACCTTC. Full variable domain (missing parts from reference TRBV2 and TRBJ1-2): EPEVTQTPSHQVTQMGQEVILRCVPISNHLYFYWYRQILGQKVEFLVSFYNNEISEKSEIFDDQFSVERPDGSNFTLKIRSTKLEDSAMYFCASSKVPSNYGYTFGSGTRLTVV.